This TCR beta chain came from a study of T cell responses to AZD1222 COVID-19 vaccine. Deletions cut 1 base from V and 7 bases from J, with 13 bases between. This CDR3 is 14 amino acids long. Germline V CDR1 and CDR2: LGHDT, YNNKEL (reference sequence). Study-wide results and limits: At 160-218 and 743-854, vaccine-associated CD4 TCRs were dominant, and they spanned spike. Nearly half of spike-specific TCRs reportedly go after variant regions that carry no mutations. Two AZD1222 administrations were followed by greater Spike-specific TCR breadth and depth. Only 6 or 7 AZD1222 recipients tested seropositive at baseline.

The method was immunoSEQ multiplex PCR; TCRdb's version includes in-frame clones alone and lacks a portion of them. The sample consists of approximately 150,000 clones, approximately 86% of them appearing once. On this clone itself: Antigen: not known.

The clonotype was recovered from an adult who received the AZD1222 COVID-19 vaccine. The material sequenced was peripheral blood, taken 28 days after the second AZD1222 dose. V usage is TRBV3-1 (or the pseudogene TRBV3-2) and J usage is TRBJ1-1, with a possible D match to TRBD1 (5 bases). The CDR3 sequence is CASSQGGGTLEAFF. Here the CDR3 DNA reads TGTGCCAGCAGCCAAGGAGGAGGGACCCTTGAAGCTTTCTTT.